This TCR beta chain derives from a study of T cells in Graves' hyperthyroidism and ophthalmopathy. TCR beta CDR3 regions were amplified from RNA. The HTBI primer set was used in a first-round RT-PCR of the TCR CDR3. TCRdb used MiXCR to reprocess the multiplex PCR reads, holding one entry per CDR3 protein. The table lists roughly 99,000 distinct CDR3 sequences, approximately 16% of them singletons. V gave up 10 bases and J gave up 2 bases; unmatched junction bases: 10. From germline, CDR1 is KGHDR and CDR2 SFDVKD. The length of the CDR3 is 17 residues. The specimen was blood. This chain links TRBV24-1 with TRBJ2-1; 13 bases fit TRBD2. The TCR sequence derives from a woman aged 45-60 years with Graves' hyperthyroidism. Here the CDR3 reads CATPKRGTSGAYNEQFF. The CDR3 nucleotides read TGTGCCACGCCAAAAAGGGGGACTAGCGGGGCCTACAATGAGCAGTTCTTC.